A single sample gave rise to the 19 T cell receptor beta chains below, sequenced in a study of shared clonotypes between healthy human individuals. The table came from immunoSEQ multiplex PCR; TCRdb's copy has only in-frame clones and leaves some out. Here the sample spans roughly 500,000 clones, roughly 80% being singletons. The sequencing sample was made of PBMCs. These receptors were obtained from a woman in her forties in good health. Some clones in this sample may be carry-over from other donors' samples.

The rearrangement joins TRBV13 to TRBJ1-1, with 7 nucleotides matching TRBD1. This CDR3 region has 14 residues. V was pared by 6 bases and J by 4 bases, with 8 bases of the junction left unmatched. In germline, CDR1 is PRHDT, CDR2 FYEKMQ (reference sequence). The CDR3 is CASSPGGRGTEAFF. The CDR3 DNA reads TGTGCCAGCAGTCCAGGGGGTCGAGGCACTGAAGCTTTCTTT.

The gene calls are TRBV10-2 and TRBJ2-3; D is unresolved. Germline V gene lookup returns CDR1 WSHSY and CDR2 SAAADI. The CDR3 is 13 residues long. V lost 3 bases and J lost 2, with 6 bases in between. CDR3 coding DNA: TGCGCCAGCAGTGACCCGGACACAGATACGCAGTATTTT. It codes for CASSDPDTDTQYF.

CDR3 nucleotides: TGTGCCAGCAGCCCCCGAGGACTAGCGGTACAAGAGACCCAGTACTTC. Translating gives CASSPRGLAVQETQYF. The V and J genes are TRBV7-8 and TRBJ2-5; TRBD2 aligns across 10 bases. Germline V gene data show CDR1 as SGHVS and CDR2 as FQNEAQ. There are 16 residues in the CDR3. V lost 5 bases, J lost 2 bases, and 8 bases stayed unmatched.

The chain couples TRBV6-5 to TRBJ2-5; D possibly corresponds to TRBD2 (5 bases). Per the germline V gene, CDR1 is MNHEY and CDR2 is SVGAGI. The ends were cut back, 6 bases at V and 7 bases at J, with 18 bases in the middle. The CDR3 spans 14 residues. The CDR3 coding sequence is TGTGCCAGCAGCCACACTAGGACGGACGGGACCCAGTACTTC. This encodes CASSHTRTDGTQYF.

About this clone itself: Other DNA sequences in the same sample also yield this CDR3. The V call is TRBV9, the J call TRBJ2-2; D remains unclear. CDR1 is SGDLS and CDR2 is YYNGEE in the germline V gene. The CDR3 has 13 residues. Trimming stripped 0 bases from V and 5 bases from J, with 5 bases between. CDR3 in DNA: TGTGCCAGCAGCGTAGGTGGGACCGGGGAGCTGTTTTTT. It codes for CASSVGGTGELFF.

This clone was recorded only once. This rearrangement joins TRBV10-3 to TRBJ2-7, with D tentatively TRBD1 or TRBD2 (5 bases each). CDR3 size: 15 residues. Germline CDR1 is ENHRY and CDR2 is SYGVKD. Trimming shortened V by 0 bases and J by 7 bases, and 16 bases separated the two germline ends. The CDR3: CAISESRDHLWEQYF. In DNA form, the CDR3 reads TGTGCCATCAGTGAGTCGAGGGACCATTTATGGGAGCAGTACTTC.

About this clone: With a much larger clone just one base away, this may be a read error. V is TRBV15 and J is TRBJ2-2; D gene ambiguous. Germline V gene sequence: CDR1 LNHNV, CDR2 YYDKDF (reference sequence). This CDR3 contains 17 residues. The V gene lost 0 bases and the J gene lost 3 bases, with 14 bases spanning the gap. The CDR3 loop is CATSRDQWQLDTGELFF. CDR3 coding DNA: TGTGCCACCAGCAGAGATCAGTGGCAGCTAGACACCGGGGAGCTGTTTTTT.

On this clone itself: This sequence is one base from a far larger clone and is likely a read error. The V and J genes are TRBV28 and TRBJ2-5, with D tentatively TRBD2 (6 bases). This CDR3 has 16 residues. V lost 5 bases, J lost 5 bases, and 21 bases lay in between. Germline V gene sequence: CDR1 MDHEN, CDR2 SYDVKM. CDR3 sequence reads: CASSPGTGSGWETQYF. The CDR3 DNA reads TGTGCCAGCAGTCCAGGGACTGGCTCGGGGTGGGAGACCCAGTACTTC. The full variable domain, with the rest looked up from reference TRBV28 and TRBJ2-5, is DVKVTQSSRYLVKRTGEKVFLECVQDMDHENMFWYRQDPGLGLRLIYFSYDVKMKEKGDIPEGYSVSREKKERFSLILESASTNQTSMYLCASSPGTGSGWETQYFGPGTRLLVL.

As to this clone: This likely reflects a read error, since a far larger clone is one base away. This chain joins TRBV29-1 and TRBJ2-3; perhaps TRBD2 as D (5 bases). The CDR3 is 16 residues long. V was shortened by 6 bases and J by 2 bases, with 21 bases between the two germline ends. Germline V gene lookup returns CDR1 SQVTM and CDR2 ANQGSEA. CDR3 sequence reads: CSVEPQLEDPTDTQYF. CDR3 bases: TGCAGCGTCGAACCCCAACTAGAGGACCCCACAGATACGCAGTATTTT.

This clone was picked up one time. This is likely an artifact of a read error, given a far larger clone one base away. The chain couples TRBV10-1 to TRBJ2-5; D may correspond to TRBD1 or TRBD2 (5 bases each). This CDR3 is built from 13 residues. V was cut by 8 bases and J by 11 bases, with 21 bases left in between. CDR1 is WNHNN and CDR2 is SYGVQD in the germline V gene (reference sequence). CDR3 nucleotides: TGCGCCAGCGGGGGACGGCGAGCCTACGATCAGTACTTC. It translates to CASGGRRAYDQYF.

About this clone itself: One base separates it from a far larger clone, so it is likely a read error. This chain connects TRBV6-4 to TRBJ2-3, with 7 bases that match TRBD2. CDR1 and CDR2 (germline): MRHNA, SNTAGT. This CDR3 contains 15 residues. In DNA form, the CDR3 reads TGTGCCAGCGGTGAAGGTCTAGCGGAAACAGATACGCAGTATTTT. It is translated as CASGEGLAETDTQYF.

For this clone: Additional DNA sequences in this sample encode the identical CDR3. The chain combines TRBV9 with TRBJ1-1; 7 nucleotides line up with TRBD1. The germline V gene has CDR1 SGDLS and CDR2 YYNGEE. V lost 4 bases and J lost 0; bases outside the gene matches: 6. This CDR3 spans 15 amino acids. The CDR3 DNA follows: TGTGCCAGCAGCCCTCGGACAGGAGTGAACACTGAAGCTTTCTTT. This translates into CASSPRTGVNTEAFF.

As to this clone: Given a far larger clone just one base away, this is likely a sequencing read error. This chain links TRBV7-3 with TRBJ2-2; D perhaps matches TRBD1 (5 bases). The V gene's germline CDR1 is SGHTA and CDR2 FQGTGA. This CDR3 spans 14 amino acids. CDR3 in DNA: TGTGCCAGCAGCGCAGGGATGGACACCGTGGAGCTGTTTTTT. It codes for CASSAGMDTVELFF.

This clone has only one observation. The chain carries TRBV7-6 and TRBJ1-3; a possible D gene is TRBD1 (6 bases). The CDR3 spans 16 residues. Trimming shortened V by 5 bases and J by 0 bases, and 14 bases separated the two germline ends. CDR1 and CDR2 from the germline V gene are SGHVS and FNYEAQ. In DNA form, the CDR3 reads TGTGCCAGCAGCAAGCCAACAGGGCGCTCTGGAAACACCATATATTTT. It encodes CASSKPTGRSGNTIYF. The full variable domain, its missing parts supplied by reference TRBV7-6 and TRBJ1-3, is GAGVSQSPRYKVTKRGQDVALRCDPISGHVSLYWYRQALGQGPEFLTYFNYEAQQDKSGLPNDRFSAERPEGSISTLTIQRTEQRDSAMYRCASSKPTGRSGNTIYFGEGSWLTVV.

Remarks on this clone: This likely reflects a read error, since a far larger clone is one base away. This chain links TRBV29-1 with TRBJ2-3; D is perhaps TRBD2 (6 bases). This CDR3 is built from 15 residues. V was pared by 8 bases and J by 5 bases, with 23 bases between. The germline CDR1 and CDR2 sequences are SQVTM and ANQGSEA. The chain's CDR3 is CSLPLVAVVLDTQYF. In DNA, the CDR3 is TGCAGCCTCCCCTTGGTAGCGGTAGTTTTAGATACGCAGTATTTT.

This chain connects TRBV19 to TRBJ2-1; 7 bases fit TRBD2. The J segment lost 4 bases and the V segment lost 7 bases, leaving 10 bases of the junction unmatched. Germline V gene data show CDR1 as LNHDA and CDR2 as SQIVND (reference sequence). CDR3 length: 15 amino acids. CDR3 DNA sequence: TGTGCCAGTACCGACCGGCCTAGCGGTTACAATGAGCAGTTCTTC. Amino acid sequence: CASTDRPSGYNEQFF. The full variable domain, completed using reference TRBV19 and TRBJ2-1, is DGGITQSPKYLFRKEGQNVTLSCEQNLNHDAMYWYRQDPGQGLRLIYYSQIVNDFQKGDIAEGYSVSREKKESFPLTVTSAQKNPTAFYLCASTDRPSGYNEQFFGPGTRLTVL.

This chain uses TRBV27 with TRBJ2-3, with D perhaps TRBD1 (5 bases). This CDR3 has 15 residues. Germline lookup yields CDR1 MNHEY and CDR2 SMNVEV (reference sequence). The ends were cut back, 6 bases at V and 3 bases at J, with 16 bases in the middle. The CDR3 bases are TGTGCCAGCAGGGAATACAGGTTACGTACAGATACGCAGTATTTT. Protein product: CASREYRLRTDTQYF.

The rearrangement uses TRBV7-6 and TRBJ2-7; 12 bases agree with TRBD2. With V trimmed by 5 bases and J by 2 bases, 4 bases remained unmatched. The CDR3 covers 15 residues. Germline V gene data show CDR1 as SGHVS and CDR2 as FNYEAQ. The CDR3 sequence is CASSKLAGGPYEQYF. The CDR3 bases are TGTGCCAGCAGCAAACTAGCGGGAGGACCCTACGAGCAGTACTTC.

In regard to this clone: A far larger clone is just one base off, so this is likely a read error. V and J are TRBV15 and TRBJ1-5; D gene uncertain. Germline CDR1 LNHNV, CDR2 YYDKDF (reference sequence). Trimming took 0 bases from V and 4 from J, leaving 19 bases between them. This CDR3 is 18 amino acids long. The CDR3 nucleotides read TGTGCCACCAGCAGAGACCCCGTTGGAGTTCAAGGGAATCAGCCCCAGCATTTT. Protein sequence: CATSRDPVGVQGNQPQHF.